One sample yielded the 10 T cell receptor beta chains listed below, sequenced in a study of T-cell memory formation after mild COVID-19. MiXCR, applied by TCRdb to the 5' RACE reads, yields one record per CDR3 protein. The table includes a few hundred thousand distinct CDR3 sequences, 20% to 25% detected once. Sequencing was carried out using PBMCs or a T cell subset sorted from them (not recorded which). The receptors shown here come from a man between 18 and 35 years old who had mild COVID-19 (a few samples of this study predate the infection). Cell type and time point are not known.

This clonotype has a handful of counts. The chain is built from TRBV6-2 or TRBV6-3 and TRBJ1-1, with unresolved D. Germline V gene lookup returns CDR1 MNHEY and CDR2 SVGEGT. The CDR3 sequence is 11 residues long. V lost 6 bases, J lost 10 bases, and 12 bases lay in between. Here the CDR3 reads CASSRTYAAFF. The CDR3 DNA sequence: TGTGCCAGCAGCCGGACCTATGCAGCTTTCTTT.

This clonotype was seen a handful of times. The V call is TRBV14, the J call TRBJ2-7, with D hard to call. The CDR3 extends over 13 amino acids. Trimming shortened V by 4 bases and J by 9 bases, and 16 bases separated the two germline ends. Looked up from germline, CDR1 is SGHDN and CDR2 is FVKESK. CDR3 protein: CASSPLDERRQYF. For the CDR3, the DNA is TGTGCCAGCAGCCCTCTGGACGAGCGCCGGCAGTACTTC.

The CDR3 nucleotides are TGCGCCAGCAGCGGGGGGACAGTCCTACAAGAGACCCAGTACTTC. It is translated as CASSGGTVLQETQYF. The chain combines TRBV5-1 with TRBJ2-5; D possibly corresponds to TRBD1 (7 bases). Trimming pared 4 bases from V and 2 bases from J, leaving 15 bases between. This CDR3 has 15 amino acids. Germline CDR1 reads SGHRS; CDR2 reads YFSETQ. The full variable domain, its missing parts supplied by reference TRBV5-1 and TRBJ2-5, is KAGVTQTPRYLIKTRGQQVTLSCSPISGHRSVSWYQQTPGQGLQFLFEYFSETQRNKGNFPGRFSGRQFSNSRSEMNVSTLELGDSALYLCASSGGTVLQETQYFGPGTRLLVL.

The CDR3 DNA reads as TGTGCCAGCAGCTTAGGGAGACGGAATTCACCCCTCCACTTT. Its protein product is CASSLGRRNSPLHF. The chain is built from TRBV7-8 and TRBJ1-6, with D uncertain. V was clipped by 1 base and J by 7 bases, with 8 bases between them. The CDR3 is 14 residues long. CDR1 is SGHVS, CDR2 FQNEAQ, per germline. The full variable domain, its missing parts supplied by reference TRBV7-8 and TRBJ1-6, is GAGVSQSPRYKVAKRGQDVALRCDPISGHVSLFWYQQALGQGPEFLTYFQNEAQLDKSGLPSDRFFAERPEGSVSTLKIQRTQQEDSAVYLCASSLGRRNSPLHFGNGTRLTVT.

The chain links TRBV10-3 to TRBJ2-5; no firm D call. This CDR3 has 16 amino acids. Germline values: CDR1 ENHRY, CDR2 SYGVKD. Deletions cut 4 bases from V and 0 bases from J, with 15 bases between. The CDR3 sequence: CAISVGASGYQETQYF. In DNA, the CDR3 is TGTGCCATCAGTGTAGGTGCTAGTGGGTACCAAGAGACCCAGTACTTC.

The genes are TRBV6-6 and TRBJ2-5, with TRBD2 identical over 9 bases. This CDR3 contains 18 residues. CDR1 is MNHNY and CDR2 is SVGAGI in the germline V gene (reference sequence). V lost 0 bases and J lost 1; bases outside the gene matches: 9. The CDR3 nucleotides read TGTGCCAGCAGTTACTCGATTCCTAGCGGGGACCTCCAAGAGACCCAGTACTTC. Translation: CASSYSIPSGDLQETQYF.

This clonotype was seen ten or more times. This chain uses TRBV7-2 with TRBJ1-1, with D possibly being TRBD1 (6 bases). V was cut by 9 bases and J by 10 bases, with 27 bases left in between. CDR1 is SGHTA, CDR2 FQGNSA, per germline. The CDR3 is 15 amino acids. Here the CDR3 reads CASTFEGGGHRAAFF. CDR3 coding DNA: TGTGCCAGTACGTTCGAGGGAGGGGGACATAGGGCAGCTTTCTTT.

This chain links TRBV20-1 with TRBJ2-5; TRBD2 agrees at 9 bases. This CDR3 region has 16 residues. V lost 0 bases, J lost 5 bases, and 10 bases stayed unmatched. Germline V gene data show CDR1 as DFQATT and CDR2 as SNEGSKA (reference sequence). This CDR3 reads CSARDFSGGPHETQYF. The CDR3 DNA follows: TGCAGTGCTAGAGATTTTAGCGGGGGCCCACATGAGACCCAGTACTTC.

This clonotype appeared many times. V usage is TRBV20-1 and J usage is TRBJ2-7; D remains unclear. Germline loops: CDR1 DFQATT, CDR2 SNEGSKA (reference sequence). This CDR3 has 11 residues. V lost 5 bases to trimming and J lost 4 bases, with 9 bases between them. In nucleotides, the CDR3 is TGCAGTGCTCCATCGCGGTACGAGCAGTACGTC. This encodes CSAPSRYEQYV.

This clonotype was detected a few times. The chain carries TRBV30 and TRBJ1-1; TRBD1 might be the D (5 bases). V lost 4 bases to trimming and J lost 1 base, with 10 bases between them. Looked up from germline, CDR1 is GTSNPN and CDR2 is SVGIG (reference sequence). This CDR3 contains 13 residues. CDR3 loop: CAWIRAWNTEAFF. CDR3 nucleotide sequence: TGTGCCTGGATCAGGGCCTGGAACACTGAAGCTTTCTTT.